This record looks at one TCR beta chain sequence and its context. The source of the sample is a study of control samples from healthy donors and cancer patients. Sequencing used immunoSEQ multiplex PCR; TCRdb keeps in-frame clones, though not all of them. Of approximately 60,000 clones in the sample, 90% were seen once. This CDR3 spans 13 amino acids. In germline, CDR1 is SGHAT, CDR2 FQNNGV. The V gene lost 8 bases and the J gene lost 4 bases, with 14 bases spanning the gap. This receptor was obtained from a woman aged 45-65 years with colorectal cancer. The chain links TRBV11-2 to TRBJ1-1, with D possibly matching TRBD1 (6 bases). Sample: PBMCs. The CDR3 loop reads CASRVPGATEAFF. The CDR3 DNA sequence: TGTGCCAGCCGGGTTCCAGGGGCCACTGAAGCTTTCTTT.